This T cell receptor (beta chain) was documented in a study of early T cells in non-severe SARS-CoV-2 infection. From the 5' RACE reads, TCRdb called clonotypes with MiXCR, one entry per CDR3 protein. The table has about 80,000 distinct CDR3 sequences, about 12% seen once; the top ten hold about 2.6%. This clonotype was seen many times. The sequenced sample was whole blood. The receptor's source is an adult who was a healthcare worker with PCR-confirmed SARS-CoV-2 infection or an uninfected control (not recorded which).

Here the CDR3 reads CASSLEANLAKNIQYF. In DNA, the CDR3 is TGCGCCAGCAGCTTGGAGGCTAACCTAGCCAAAAACATTCAGTACTTC. The chain couples TRBV5-1 to TRBJ2-4; D gene unclear. Germline V lookup: CDR1 SGHRS, CDR2 YFSETQ. V dropped 0 bases and J dropped 0 bases, with 10 bases sitting between them. CDR3 length equals 16 residues. Using reference TRBV5-1 and TRBJ2-4 for the parts outside the CDR3, the full variable domain is KAGVTQTPRYLIKTRGQQVTLSCSPISGHRSVSWYQQTPGQGLQFLFEYFSETQRNKGNFPGRFSGRQFSNSRSEMNVSTLELGDSALYLCASSLEANLAKNIQYFGAGTRLSVL.